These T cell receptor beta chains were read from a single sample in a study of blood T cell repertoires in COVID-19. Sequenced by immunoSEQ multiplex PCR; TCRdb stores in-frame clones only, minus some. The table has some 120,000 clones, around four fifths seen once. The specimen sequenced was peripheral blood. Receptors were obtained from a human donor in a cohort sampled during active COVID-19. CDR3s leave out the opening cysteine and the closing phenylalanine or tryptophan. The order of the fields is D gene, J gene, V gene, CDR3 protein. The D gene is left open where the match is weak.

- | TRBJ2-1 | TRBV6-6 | ASSREDEQF
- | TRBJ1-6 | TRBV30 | AWNSLATGPHSPLH
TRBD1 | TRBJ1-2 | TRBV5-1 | ASSPGQGDGYT
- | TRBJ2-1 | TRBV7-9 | ASSLVDEQF
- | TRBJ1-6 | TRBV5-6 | ASSGDSNNSPLH
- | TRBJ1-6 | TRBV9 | ASSVEGDSSYNSPLH
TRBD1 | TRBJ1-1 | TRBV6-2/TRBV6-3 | ASSARQGITEAF
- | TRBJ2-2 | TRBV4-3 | ASSQEAGLGGELF
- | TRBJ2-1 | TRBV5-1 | ASSLGGIYNEQF
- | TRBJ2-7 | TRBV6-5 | ASSSGGEQY
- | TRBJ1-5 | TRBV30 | AWSQGWAGQIDQPQH
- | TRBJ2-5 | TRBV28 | ASSSQGETQY
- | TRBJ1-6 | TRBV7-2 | ASSLARTYNSPLH
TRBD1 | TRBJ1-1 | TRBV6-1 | ASSNRQGQAF
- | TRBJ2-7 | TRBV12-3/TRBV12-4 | ASSLSSSYEQY
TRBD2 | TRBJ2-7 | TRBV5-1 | ASSLALGGGRTYEQY
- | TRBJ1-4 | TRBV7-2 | ASSFLMSEKLF
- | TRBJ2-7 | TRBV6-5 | ASSYSTGQQY
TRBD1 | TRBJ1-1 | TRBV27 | ASSRQGARTEAF
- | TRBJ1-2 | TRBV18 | ASSPPGSATSNYGYT
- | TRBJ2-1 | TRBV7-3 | ASSWTQGRRDEQF
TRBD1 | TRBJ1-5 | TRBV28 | ASSPLGTGEFYSNQPQH
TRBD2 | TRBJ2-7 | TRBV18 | ASSPGRGEQY
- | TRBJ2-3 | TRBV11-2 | ASSLDRDTQY
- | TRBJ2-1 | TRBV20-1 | SARGLGEQF
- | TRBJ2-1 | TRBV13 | ASRTGGESYNEQF
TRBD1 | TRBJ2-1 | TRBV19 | ASSPRQGVQF
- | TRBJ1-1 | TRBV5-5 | ASSSMGGINTEAF
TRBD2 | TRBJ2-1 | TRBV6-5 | ASTGEGNEQF
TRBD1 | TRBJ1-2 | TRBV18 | ASSPGQGDYGYT
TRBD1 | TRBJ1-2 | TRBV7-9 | ASSLGQGQLGGYT
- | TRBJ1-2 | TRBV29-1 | SVDSGLDGYT
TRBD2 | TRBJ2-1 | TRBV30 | AWTLTSGNEQF
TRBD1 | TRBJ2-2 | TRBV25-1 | ASSGDRGAGELF
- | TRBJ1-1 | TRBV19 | ASSVTGRNTEAF
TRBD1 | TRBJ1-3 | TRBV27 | ASRPRPGQGSGNTIY
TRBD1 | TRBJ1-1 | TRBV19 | ASSTRDRVNTEAF
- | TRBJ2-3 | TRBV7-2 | ASSPPWGRTDTQY
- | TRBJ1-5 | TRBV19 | ASSILGSSNQPQH
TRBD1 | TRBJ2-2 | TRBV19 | ASRLQGAGGELF